The entry below gives a single TCR beta chain sequence along with its context. The record originates from a study of blood T cell repertoires in COVID-19. About the study: The United States, Italy and Spain supplied acute and convalescent COVID-19 samples. Nucleic acid was either cDNA or gDNA, and it came from T cells, B-cell-depleted T cells, or PBMCs.

Methods used by the authors: Scientists estimated how many nucleated cells there were by amplifying reference gene primers. Measured with immunoSEQ multiplex PCR; TCRdb has only the in-frame clones, and not every one. For V, J and clone size, that table is used; D and trimming come from the DNA. The sample holds around 69,000 clones, around 82% seen once. This clonotype was obtained from a man aged 50-59 years with active COVID-19. The sequenced sample consisted of peripheral blood.

CDR3 nucleotides: TGTGCCAGCAGTGAGGACTTCTTAAATTCACCCCTCCACTTT. It specifies CASSEDFLNSPLHF. The gene calls are TRBV25-1 and TRBJ1-6; D is unresolved. This CDR3 spans 14 amino acids. Germline V CDR1 and CDR2: MGHDK, SYGVNS. V was shortened by 3 bases and J by 7 bases, with 10 bases between the two germline ends.